Sequencing of this TCR beta chain was carried out in a study of blood T cell repertoires in COVID-19. Study details: Samples taken during acute and convalescent COVID-19 were collected in the United States, Italy and Spain. PBMCs, B-cell-depleted T cells, or T cells provided the cDNA or gDNA that made up the material.

Trimming removed 4 bases from V and 8 bases from J; junction bases left unmatched: 7. Germline assignment: CDR1 WSHSY and CDR2 SAAADI. The CDR3 is 15 amino acids. Enrolled during active infection, Seattle patients were then followed longitudinally. As processed by the authors: Amplification from reference gene primers served as the basis for estimated nucleated cell counts. The data were produced by immunoSEQ multiplex PCR, yet TCRdb's version contains in-frame clones alone and is incomplete. V and J calls and clone size are given by that table; D and trimming were obtained from the DNA. The table has nearly 350,000 clones, more than 75% seen once; the top ten hold just under 6.5%.

The TCR comes from a woman in her forties or fifties with COVID-19, enrolled during active disease. The rearrangement links TRBV10-2 to TRBJ2-1; 11 nucleotides agree with TRBD2. The sample comprised peripheral blood. CDR3 sequence: CASSALAGGTDEQFF. The CDR3 bases are TGCGCCAGCAGTGCGCTAGCGGGAGGTACTGATGAGCAGTTCTTC.